The sequence of this TCR beta chain was determined in a study of T cell changes during pregnancy in multiple sclerosis. The CDR3 loop spans 14 amino acids. Germline lookup yields CDR1 MDHEN and CDR2 SYDVKM. V gave up 6 bases and J gave up 2 bases; unmatched junction bases: 4. The repertoire was sequenced with immunoSEQ multiplex PCR; TCRdb's copy has only in-frame clones and lacks some. The sample has tens of thousands of clones, approximately 90% seen once. The TCR sequence derives from a female donor with multiple sclerosis, enrolled in a pregnancy study. This sample comprised CD8+ T cells from peripheral blood mononuclear cells, obtained in the second trimester of pregnancy. V gene TRBV28 combines with J gene TRBJ2-7; 10 positions match TRBD1. The CDR3 DNA reads as TGTGCCAGCAGCCCGGGGACAGGGGCCTACGAGCAGTACTTC. Its protein product is CASSPGTGAYEQYF.